The next 22 T cell receptor beta chains were all read from a single sample in a study of cytomegalovirus exposure and HLA in healthy donors. Primers for the PCR totalled 60 Vbeta and 13 Jbeta. Some clones are missing from TCRdb's copy, which holds only in-frame ones; the method was immunoSEQ multiplex PCR. The table has 150,000 to 200,000 clones, roughly 80% seen once; the top ten hold nearly 8.5%. Sequenced material: PBMCs. The receptor source for this set is a male donor in good health and CMV-seropositive.

The rearrangement uses TRBV19 and TRBJ1-5; D perhaps matches TRBD1 (5 bases). Germline values: CDR1 LNHDA, CDR2 SQIVND (reference sequence). Trimming stripped 4 bases from V and 4 bases from J, with 11 bases between. There are 14 residues in the CDR3. For the CDR3, the DNA is TGTGCCAGTAGTACCGGGACTAGAAATCAGCCCCAGCATTTT. Its protein is CASSTGTRNQPQHF.

The chain carries TRBV11-3 and TRBJ2-1, with D possibly matching TRBD1 (6 bases). V lost 3 bases and J 8 bases, leaving 11 bases between the germline ends. Germline values: CDR1 SGHNT, CDR2 YENEEA. This CDR3 has 13 residues. The CDR3 nucleotides read TGTGCCAGCAGCTTGGGGGCCGCCGATGAGCAGTTCTTC. Encoded protein: CASSLGAADEQFF.

This clone was seen once. The V call is TRBV14, the J call TRBJ2-1; a weak D match, TRBD1 (5 bases). The CDR3 is 15 residues long. Trimming took 0 bases from V and 5 from J, leaving 11 bases between them. CDR1 and CDR2 from the germline V gene are SGHDN and FVKESK. For the CDR3, the DNA is TGTGCCAGCAGCCAAGATCAGGGCTGGCACAATGAGCAGTTCTTC. Protein: CASSQDQGWHNEQFF.

This CDR3 is CASSYGTVPYEQYF. CDR3 coding DNA: TGTGCCAGCAGCTACGGGACAGTCCCCTACGAGCAGTACTTC. V is TRBV13 and J is TRBJ2-7; 7 bases fit TRBD1. The CDR3 length is 14 residues. V dropped 4 bases and J dropped 2; count of bases not matched to a gene: 5. CDR1 PRHDT and CDR2 FYEKMQ come from the germline V gene (reference sequence).

The chain is built from TRBV28 and TRBJ2-7; 10 bases match TRBD2. CDR3 size: 15 residues. With V trimmed by 8 bases and J by 6 bases, 13 bases remained unmatched. Looked up from germline, CDR1 is MDHEN and CDR2 is SYDVKM. CDR3 residues: CASGLAGGSSSEQYF. The DNA of the CDR3 is TGTGCCAGCGGATTAGCGGGAGGCTCGTCTAGCGAGCAGTACTTC.

V usage is TRBV11-2 and J usage is TRBJ2-5, with unresolved D. The DNA end favors TRBJ2-7, so the J call may be wrong. This CDR3 is built from 14 residues. CDR1 is SGHAT and CDR2 is FQNNGV in the germline V gene. CDR3 region: CASSLGPSSYEQYF. Here the CDR3 DNA reads TGTGCCAGCAGCTTAGGTCCTAGTTCCTACGAGCAGTACTTC.

This chain uses TRBV6-1 with TRBJ1-1; 10 bases are a match to TRBD1. Germline V lookup: CDR1 MNHNS, CDR2 SASEGT. The junction had 6 bases not matched to a gene; V was cut back by 6 bases and J by 5 bases. CDR3 size: 14 residues. CDR3 in amino acids: CASRPGQGRTEAFF. The CDR3 nucleotides are TGTGCCAGCAGACCGGGACAGGGGCGAACTGAAGCTTTCTTT.

The gene calls are TRBV28 and TRBJ1-4, with a possible D match to TRBD1 (5 bases). Trimming left V 7 bases short and J 6 bases short, with 15 bases between. In germline, CDR1 is MDHEN, CDR2 SYDVKM. This CDR3 is 14 amino acids long. The DNA for the CDR3 is TGTGCCAGCACTCTAGGGGATCGCGATGAAAAACTGTTTTTT. This sequence encodes CASTLGDRDEKLFF. Full variable domain (rest looked up from reference TRBV28 and TRBJ1-4): DVKVTQSSRYLVKRTGEKVFLECVQDMDHENMFWYRQDPGLGLRLIYFSYDVKMKEKGDIPEGYSVSREKKERFSLILESASTNQTSMYLCASTLGDRDEKLFFGSGTQLSVL.

The chain is built from TRBV6-1 and TRBJ1-5; 7 bases are shared with TRBD1. This CDR3 is built from 13 residues. J lost 3 bases, V lost 6 bases, and 2 bases had no gene match. From germline, CDR1 is MNHNS and CDR2 SASEGT. CDR3 protein: CASRTGPNQPQHF. In DNA, the CDR3 is TGTGCCAGCAGGACAGGGCCCAATCAGCCCCAGCATTTT.

In nucleotides, the CDR3 is TGTGCCAGCAGCGAAAGCGTTCTCCTCTACGAGCAGTACTTC. This gives the protein CASSESVLLYEQYF. The chain recombines TRBV7-2 with TRBJ2-7; D is undetermined. The CDR3 length is 14 residues. Trimming shortened V by 5 bases and J by 3 bases, and 14 bases separated the two germline ends. Germline assignment: CDR1 SGHTA and CDR2 FQGNSA.

V usage is TRBV7-2 and J usage is TRBJ2-7, with D possibly being TRBD2 (5 bases). V was shortened by 5 bases and J by 3 bases, with 20 bases between the two germline ends. CDR1 SGHTA and CDR2 FQGNSA come from the germline V gene. The CDR3 loop spans 16 amino acids. CDR3 sequence reads: CASSMPLGSLVYEQYF. Here the CDR3 DNA reads TGTGCCAGCAGCATGCCACTAGGTAGCCTCGTCTACGAGCAGTACTTC. Filled out from reference TRBV7-2 and TRBJ2-7, the complete variable domain reads GAGVSQSPSNKVTEKGKDVELRCDPISGHTALYWYRQSLGQGLEFLIYFQGNSAPDKSGLPSDRFSAERTGGSVSTLTIQRTQQEDSAVYLCASSMPLGSLVYEQYFGPGTRLTVT.

This CDR3 reads CASSLAGGSGNTIYF. The CDR3 nucleotides read TGTGCCAGCAGCTTGGCGGGGGGCTCTGGAAACACCATATATTTT. This chain uses TRBV5-4 with TRBJ1-3, with D possibly being TRBD1 (5 bases). The germline gives CDR1 SGHNT, CDR2 YYREEE (reference sequence). V was trimmed by 0 bases and J by 0 bases, leaving 7 bases between them. CDR3 length equals 15 residues.

The chain joins TRBV28 to TRBJ1-5; 11 bases agree with TRBD1. The CDR3 is 18 residues long. V shed 5 bases and J 0 bases; nucleotides not matched to a gene: 9. Germline V lookup: CDR1 MDHEN, CDR2 SYDVKM. CDR3 sequence: CASSTGTGGKHSNQPQHF. The DNA of the CDR3 is TGTGCCAGCAGTACCGGGACAGGGGGGAAACATAGCAATCAGCCCCAGCATTTT.

V gene TRBV2 combines with J gene TRBJ1-3; D unresolved. V was trimmed by 8 bases and J by 0 bases, leaving 8 bases between them. CDR3 length: 13 amino acids. Germline values: CDR1 SNHLY, CDR2 FYNNEI. The CDR3 sequence: CASDKNSGNTIYF. The CDR3 DNA is TGTGCCAGCGACAAAAACTCTGGAAACACCATATATTTT.

The J gene is TRBJ1-4, the V gene TRBV11-2; a weak D match, TRBD1 (6 bases). This CDR3 has 15 residues. Per germline, CDR1 SGHAT and CDR2 FQNNGV. The V and J ends lost 5 bases and 8 bases respectively, with 18 bases between them. The CDR3 DNA is TGTGCCAGCAGCCTAGGCTTCCGGACAGAAGAAAAACTGTTTTTT. Its translation is CASSLGFRTEEKLFF.

J is TRBJ2-3 and V is TRBV7-8; TRBD1 agrees at 12 bases. Germline CDR1 and CDR2: SGHVS and FQNEAQ. The CDR3 is made up of 18 amino acids. The J segment lost 3 bases and the V segment lost 0 bases, leaving 7 bases of the junction unmatched. In DNA, the CDR3 is TGTGCCAGCAGCTTAGCGGGACAGGGGGCAAAGGGAACAGATACGCAGTATTTT. Its translation: CASSLAGQGAKGTDTQYF. Using reference TRBV7-8 and TRBJ2-3 for the parts outside the CDR3, the full variable domain is GAGVSQSPRYKVAKRGQDVALRCDPISGHVSLFWYQQALGQGPEFLTYFQNEAQLDKSGLPSDRFFAERPEGSVSTLKIQRTQQEDSAVYLCASSLAGQGAKGTDTQYFGPGTRLTVL.

CDR3 sequence: CASSLGAGLLSNEQFF. CDR3 bases: TGTGCCAGCAGCTTGGGTGCGGGGCTATTAAGCAATGAGCAGTTCTTC. J is TRBJ2-1 and V is TRBV7-7; maybe TRBD2 (6 bases). The CDR3 has 16 residues. V shed 3 bases and J shed 6 bases, with 18 bases lying between them. Germline V gene lookup returns CDR1 SSHAT and CDR2 FNYEAQ (reference sequence). The complete variable domain, with remaining parts taken from reference TRBV7-7 and TRBJ2-1, reads GAGVSQSPRYKVTKRGQDVTLRCDPISSHATLYWYQQALGQGPEFLTYFNYEAQPDKSGLPSDRFSAERPEGSISTLTIQRTEQRDSAMYRCASSLGAGLLSNEQFFGPGTRLTVL.

V usage is TRBV7-2 and J usage is TRBJ1-1, with D unresolved. Germline V gene sequence: CDR1 SGHTA, CDR2 FQGNSA. The CDR3 has 13 residues. V was shortened by 5 bases and J by 3 bases, with 10 bases between the two germline ends. CDR3 residues: CASSIQEDTEAFF. DNA of the CDR3: TGTGCCAGCAGCATACAAGAAGACACTGAAGCTTTCTTT.

This chain joins TRBV9 and TRBJ2-5; no definite D call. The CDR3 extends over 14 amino acids. Germline values: CDR1 SGDLS, CDR2 YYNGEE. Trimming removed 0 bases at V and 9 bases at J, with 15 bases between. DNA of the CDR3: TGTGCCAGCAGCGTAGGAAGTAGCTCCAAGGCCCAGTACTTC. The encoded protein is CASSVGSSSKAQYF.

This clone has more than one count but fewer than ten. The gene calls are TRBV6-6 and TRBJ1-4; 11 bases are a match to TRBD1. Losses at the gene ends were 7 bases for V and 14 bases for J; bases not matched to a gene: 15. Per germline, CDR1 MNHNY and CDR2 SVGAGI (reference sequence). The CDR3 runs to 15 residues. The CDR3 region has the DNA TGTGCCAGCAAGGGGACAGGGGGGAATAGGTGGCGGCTGTTTTTT. It translates to CASKGTGGNRWRLFF.

The V call is TRBV30, the J call TRBJ2-3, with a possible D match to TRBD2 (5 bases). The germline gives CDR1 GTSNPN, CDR2 SVGIG (reference sequence). CDR3 length: 11 amino acids. V dropped 1 base and J dropped 6 bases, with 5 bases sitting between them. The CDR3 is CAWSGRDTQYF. For the CDR3, the DNA is TGTGCCTGGAGTGGGAGGGATACGCAGTATTTT.

The chain recombines TRBV11-2 with TRBJ2-2; D is unresolved. V lost 2 bases and J lost 3, with 7 bases in between. The CDR3 has 14 residues. The germline gives CDR1 SGHAT, CDR2 FQNNGV. CDR3 DNA sequence: TGTGCCAGCAGCTTACTGAGCCACACCGGGGAGCTGTTTTTT. Its protein is CASSLLSHTGELFF.